Following are 22 T cell receptor beta chains from one sample sequenced in a study of human CD8 memory T cell subsets. Preparation of the TCR beta libraries relied on UMI-labeled 5' RACE. TCRdb derives one entry per CDR3 protein from the 5' RACE reads, leaving out DNA. The sample totals around 11,000 distinct CDR3 sequences; its top ten clones hold over 8.5%. Sequenced: CD8+ T cells from PBMCs. These receptors came from a human donor in good health.

The chain joins TRBV16 to TRBJ2-1; the D call of TRBD2 rests on TCRdb alone, since no DNA is present to check it. The CDR3 loop spans 14 amino acids. CDR1 KGHSY and CDR2 FQNENV come from the germline V gene. CDR3 loop: CASSQGTSGTQQFF. Full variable domain (missing parts from reference TRBV16 and TRBJ2-1): GEEVAQTPKHLVRGEGQKAKLYCAPIKGHSYVFWYQQVLKNEFKFLISFQNENVFDETGMPKERFSAKCLPNSPCSLEIQATKLEDSAVYFCASSQGTSGTQQFFGPGTRLTVL.

The V call is TRBV28, the J call TRBJ2-5; with no DNA, the TCRdb D assignment of TRBD2 cannot be verified. The CDR3 extends over 15 amino acids. The germline V gene has CDR1 MDHEN and CDR2 SYDVKM. CDR3 sequence: CASSSNGLEVETQYF.

The J gene is TRBJ2-7, the V gene TRBV30; TCRdb selects TRBD1, and the lack of DNA leaves this call unchecked. Germline V gene data show CDR1 as GTSNPN and CDR2 as SVGIG (reference sequence). This CDR3 contains 13 residues. The CDR3 spells CAWSVRQGREQYF.

The CDR3 protein is CAYQPANTEAFF. The V gene is TRBV30, the J gene TRBJ1-1. From germline, CDR1 is GTSNPN and CDR2 SVGIG (reference sequence). CDR3 length: 12 residues.

The V call is TRBV29-1, the J call TRBJ2-3. The CDR3 totals 14 residues. Germline lookup yields CDR1 SQVTM and CDR2 ANQGSEA. The CDR3 sequence: CSVEVQVDTDTQYF.

The rearrangement uses TRBV12-3 or TRBV12-4 and TRBJ2-7; no DNA is available, so the TRBD2 call from TCRdb remains unchecked. This CDR3 is built from 13 residues. The CDR3 spells CASRALFSYEQYF.

The chain employs TRBV30 and TRBJ1-4. The CDR3 consists of 15 residues. Germline V lookup: CDR1 GTSNPN, CDR2 SVGIG (reference sequence). CDR3 residues: CAWRGIKGTREKLFF.

The chain carries TRBV14 and TRBJ2-1; TCRdb proposes TRBD1, but this gene call is untestable without DNA. The germline V gene has CDR1 SGHDN and CDR2 FVKESK. The CDR3 extends over 17 amino acids. The CDR3 loop is CASSQGEGLRKYNEQFF. Filled out from reference TRBV14 and TRBJ2-1, the complete variable domain reads EAGVTQFPSHSVIEKGQTVTLRCDPISGHDNLYWYRRVMGKEIKFLLHFVKESKQDESGMPNNRFLAERTGGTYSTLKVQPAELEDSGVYFCASSQGEGLRKYNEQFFGPGTRLTVL.

By frequency, this clonotype is medium-sized. This chain links TRBV28 with TRBJ2-1; there is no DNA to check the TCRdb D call of TRBD2. The CDR3 contains 14 residues. Germline CDR1 reads MDHEN; CDR2 reads SYDVKM. The chain's CDR3 is CASSFPGYYNEQFF.

The V gene is TRBV15, the J gene TRBJ2-7. Per the germline V gene, CDR1 is LNHNV and CDR2 is YYDKDF (reference sequence). This CDR3 contains 11 residues. The CDR3 loop is CATSSGYEQYF. Using reference TRBV15 and TRBJ2-7 for the parts outside the CDR3, the full variable domain is DAMVIQNPRYQVTQFGKPVTLSCSQTLNHNVMYWYQQKSSQAPKLLFHYYDKDFNNEADTPDNFQSRRPNTSFCFLDIRSPGLGDTAMYLCATSSGYEQYFGPGTRLTVT.

This chain connects TRBV7-9 to TRBJ2-7; the D call of TRBD1 rests on TCRdb alone, since no DNA is present to check it. Germline values: CDR1 SEHNR, CDR2 FQNEAQ (reference sequence). The CDR3 has 13 amino acids. CDR3: CASSPGQNYEQYF.

The rearrangement joins TRBV9 to TRBJ2-7. The V gene's germline CDR1 is SGDLS and CDR2 YYNGEE. The CDR3 totals 13 residues. CDR3 sequence: CASSVGVLYEQYF. Variable domain in full (rest from reference TRBV9 and TRBJ2-7): DSGVTQTPKHLITATGQRVTLRCSPRSGDLSVYWYQQSLDQGLQFLIQYYNGEERAKGNILERFSAQQFPDLHSELNLSSLELGDSALYFCASSVGVLYEQYFGPGTRLTVT.

The genes are TRBV24-1 and TRBJ2-5. The CDR3 is 15 amino acids. Germline V gene data show CDR1 as KGHDR and CDR2 as SFDVKD. This chain's CDR3 is CATSDFADYQETQYF.

The chain has TRBV13 and TRBJ2-5; TCRdb reports TRBD2, a call that lacks DNA to check it against. The CDR3 length is 12 residues. Germline V CDR1 and CDR2: PRHDT, FYEKMQ (reference sequence). The CDR3 is CASEGGGETQYF.

The gene calls are TRBV7-9 and TRBJ2-7. Per the germline V gene, CDR1 is SEHNR and CDR2 is FQNEAQ (reference sequence). CDR3 length: 13 residues. The CDR3: CASKDSNSYEQYF.

The gene calls are TRBV7-8 and TRBJ2-3; lacking DNA, the TRBD2 call made by TCRdb goes unchecked. Germline V gene data show CDR1 as SGHVS and CDR2 as FQNEAQ. There are 18 residues in the CDR3. The CDR3 spells CASSLEASGGHSIDTQYF.

CDR3 amino acids: CASSPRGTSGQETQYF. V is TRBV28 and J is TRBJ2-5; TCRdb calls TRBD2, which cannot be checked without DNA. The CDR3 is 16 residues long. Germline-derived CDR1 and CDR2 are MDHEN and SYDVKM. The whole variable domain, filled in from reference TRBV28 and TRBJ2-5, reads DVKVTQSSRYLVKRTGEKVFLECVQDMDHENMFWYRQDPGLGLRLIYFSYDVKMKEKGDIPEGYSVSREKKERFSLILESASTNQTSMYLCASSPRGTSGQETQYFGPGTRLLVL.

The chain couples TRBV12-3 or TRBV12-4 to TRBJ2-7; TCRdb proposes TRBD1, but this gene call is untestable without DNA. This CDR3 comprises 15 residues. CDR3 residues: CASNPGGLGDYEQYF.

The chain couples TRBV5-4 to TRBJ1-1. The CDR3 is made up of 12 amino acids. Germline V gene lookup returns CDR1 SGHNT and CDR2 YYREEE (reference sequence). The CDR3 protein is CASSHVGAEAFF.

The rearrangement links TRBV5-4 to TRBJ2-1; there is no DNA to check the TCRdb D call of TRBD2. This CDR3 spans 14 amino acids. Germline assignment: CDR1 SGHNT and CDR2 YYREEE (reference sequence). The CDR3 here is CASSQAGSPNEQFF. Full variable domain (outside the CDR3, taken from reference TRBV5-4 and TRBJ2-1): ETGVTQSPTHLIKTRGQQVTLRCSSQSGHNTVSWYQQALGQGPQFIFQYYREEENGRGNFPPRFSGLQFPNYSSELNVNALELDDSALYLCASSQAGSPNEQFFGPGTRLTVL.

By frequency, this clonotype is medium-sized (0.01 to 0.1%). The gene calls are TRBV29-1 and TRBJ1-2; as DNA is missing, the TRBD1 call by TCRdb cannot be tested. The CDR3 runs to 12 residues. Germline lookup yields CDR1 SQVTM and CDR2 ANQGSEA. CDR3 residues: CSVERQGNGYTF.

The rearrangement joins TRBV27 to TRBJ2-1. The V gene's germline CDR1 is MNHEY and CDR2 SMNVEV (reference sequence). CDR3 length: 14 amino acids. The CDR3 sequence: CASRPDSSYNEQFF.